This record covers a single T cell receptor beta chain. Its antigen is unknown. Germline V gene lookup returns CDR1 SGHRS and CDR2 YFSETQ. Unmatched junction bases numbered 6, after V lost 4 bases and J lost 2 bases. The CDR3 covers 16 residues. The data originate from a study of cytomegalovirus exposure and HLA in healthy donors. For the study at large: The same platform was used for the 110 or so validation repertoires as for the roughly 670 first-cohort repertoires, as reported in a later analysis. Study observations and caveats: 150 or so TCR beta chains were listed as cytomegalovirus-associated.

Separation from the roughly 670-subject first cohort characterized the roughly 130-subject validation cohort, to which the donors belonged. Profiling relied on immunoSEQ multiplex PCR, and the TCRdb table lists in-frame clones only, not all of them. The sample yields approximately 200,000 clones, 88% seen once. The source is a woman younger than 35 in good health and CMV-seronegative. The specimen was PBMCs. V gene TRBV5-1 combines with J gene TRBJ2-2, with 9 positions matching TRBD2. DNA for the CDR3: TGCGCCAGCAGCCAAACGCTAGCGGGAAACACCGGGGAGCTGTTTTTT. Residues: CASSQTLAGNTGELFF. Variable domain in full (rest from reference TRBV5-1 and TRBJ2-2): KAGVTQTPRYLIKTRGQQVTLSCSPISGHRSVSWYQQTPGQGLQFLFEYFSETQRNKGNFPGRFSGRQFSNSRSEMNVSTLELGDSALYLCASSQTLAGNTGELFFGEGSRLTVL.